The text below deals with one TCR beta chain. PCR amplification relied on 60 Vbeta primers (plus 13 Jbeta primers). Here immunoSEQ multiplex PCR was the method, and the copy in TCRdb shows in-frame clones only, minus some. The data show more than 150,000 clones, with 80% to 85% seen just once and about 1.6% held by the top ten. V was trimmed by 3 bases and J by 9 bases, leaving 7 bases between them. Germline CDR1 is SGDLS and CDR2 is YYNGEE. This CDR3 comprises 11 residues. The data belong to a study of cytomegalovirus exposure and HLA in healthy donors. The receptor comes from a man in his fifties or sixties in good health and CMV-seronegative. The chain couples TRBV9 to TRBJ2-1; D gene uncertain. Sequenced sample: PBMCs. The CDR3 here is CASSARGEQFF. The CDR3 nucleotides are TGTGCCAGCAGCGCCAGAGGTGAGCAGTTCTTC.